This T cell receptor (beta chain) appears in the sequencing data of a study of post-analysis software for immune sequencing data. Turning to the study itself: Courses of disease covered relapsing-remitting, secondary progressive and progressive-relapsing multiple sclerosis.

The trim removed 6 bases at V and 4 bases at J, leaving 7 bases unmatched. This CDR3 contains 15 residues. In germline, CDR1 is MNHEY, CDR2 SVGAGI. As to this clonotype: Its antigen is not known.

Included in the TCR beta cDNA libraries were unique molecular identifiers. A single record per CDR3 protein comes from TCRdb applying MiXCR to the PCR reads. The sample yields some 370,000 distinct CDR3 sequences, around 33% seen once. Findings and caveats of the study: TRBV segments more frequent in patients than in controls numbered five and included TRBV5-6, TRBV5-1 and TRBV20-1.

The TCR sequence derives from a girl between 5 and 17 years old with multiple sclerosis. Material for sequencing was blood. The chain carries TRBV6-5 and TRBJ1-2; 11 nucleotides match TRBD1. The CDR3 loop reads CASRDRGLPPYGYTF. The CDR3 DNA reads TGTGCCAGCAGGGACAGGGGGCTCCCTCCCTATGGCTACACCTTC.